This T cell receptor (beta chain) was sequenced in a study of blood T cell repertoires in COVID-19. Overall study context: Samples taken during acute and convalescent COVID-19 were collected in the United States, Italy and Spain. Nucleic acid was either cDNA or gDNA, and it came from T cells, B-cell-depleted T cells, or PBMCs.

This clone was detected only a few times. Germline V gives CDR1 SGHRS, CDR2 YFSETQ. This CDR3 contains 12 residues. With V trimmed by 4 bases and J by 9 bases, 5 bases remained unmatched. Per the authors' pipeline: Counts of nucleated cells, estimated from reference gene primer amplification, were obtained. Generated by immunoSEQ multiplex PCR, the TCRdb table keeps only in-frame clones and is missing some. D and trimming come from the DNA, and the V and J calls and clone size come from that table. The repertoire holds 50,000 or so clones, with more than 75% as singletons. The chain has TRBV5-1 and TRBJ1-2; 8 bases line up with TRBD1. Sequenced sample: peripheral blood. The receptor comes from a man aged 65 to 85 with acute or convalescent COVID-19. CDR3 nucleotide sequence: TGCGCCAGCAGCGTATACAGGGGGAGCTACACCTTC. It translates to CASSVYRGSYTF.